Shown below are 16 T cell receptor beta chains from a single sample sequenced in a study of blood T cell repertoires in COVID-19. Sequencing used immunoSEQ multiplex PCR; TCRdb keeps in-frame clones, though not all of them. The sample has roughly 140,000 clones; 76% are singletons. Material for sequencing was peripheral blood. These receptors were obtained from an elderly woman with acute or convalescent COVID-19.

This clone has more than one count but fewer than ten. The genes are TRBV6-5 and TRBJ1-6, with unresolved D. This CDR3 is built from 16 residues. The germline V and J ends were trimmed by 2 bases and 4 bases, with 12 bases remaining between them. CDR1 is MNHEY, CDR2 SVGAGI, per germline. CDR3 DNA: TGTGCCAGCAGTTACGGTGATGGGAGTTATAATTCACCCCTCCACTTT. Translation: CASSYGDGSYNSPLHF.

This chain links TRBV4-3 with TRBJ2-7; 12 bases map to TRBD2. In germline, CDR1 is LGHNA, CDR2 YSLEER. V dropped 0 bases and J dropped 2; count of bases not matched to a gene: 8. This CDR3 has 18 residues. The CDR3 is CASSQDKGLAGLPYEQYF. For the CDR3, the DNA is TGCGCCAGCAGCCAAGATAAAGGACTAGCGGGGTTACCCTACGAGCAGTACTTC.

V gene TRBV7-2 combines with J gene TRBJ2-1; TRBD1 matches at 8 bases. V shed 1 base and J 4 bases; nucleotides not matched to a gene: 3. Germline CDR1 and CDR2: SGHTA and FQGNSA. This CDR3 comprises 15 residues. The CDR3 here is CASSLDRGFYNEQFF. The CDR3 DNA is TGTGCCAGCAGCTTAGACAGGGGGTTTTACAATGAGCAGTTCTTC.

This clone has a single count. CDR3 in DNA: TGTGCCAGCACCCCTCAGGGCCAGGGGTCCACTGAAGCTTTCTTT. Translating gives CASTPQGQGSTEAFF. The chain employs TRBV2 and TRBJ1-1; D possibly corresponds to TRBD1 (6 bases). Germline CDR1 SNHLY, CDR2 FYNNEI. The germline V and J ends were trimmed by 7 bases and 4 bases, with 19 bases remaining between them. The CDR3 has 15 residues.

This rearrangement joins TRBV5-1 to TRBJ1-1; TRBD1 is a possible D gene (6 bases). From germline, CDR1 is SGHRS and CDR2 YFSETQ. Trimming pared 0 bases from V and 5 bases from J, leaving 14 bases between. The CDR3 has 15 amino acids. CDR3 sequence: CASSLGAAGATEAFF. In DNA, the CDR3 is TGCGCCAGCAGCTTGGGGGCTGCGGGGGCTACTGAAGCTTTCTTT.

The rearrangement uses TRBV4-2 and TRBJ2-3, with 9 bases that match TRBD2. This CDR3 is 16 amino acids long. The germline CDR1 and CDR2 sequences are LGHNA and YNFKEQ. J gave up 6 bases and V 4 bases, and 11 bases lay outside the gene matches. The CDR3 DNA sequence: TGTGCCAGCAGCCCCTTGACTAGCGGAGGGGGGGATACGCAGTATTTT. Translation: CASSPLTSGGGDTQYF.

This clone was seen a single time. V and J are TRBV5-6 and TRBJ1-3; D is unclear. The CDR3 contains 14 residues. In germline, CDR1 is SGHDT, CDR2 YYEEEE. Trimming shortened V by 2 bases and J by 1 base, and 7 bases separated the two germline ends. In nucleotides, the CDR3 is TGTGCCAGCAGCTTCATCAGTTCTGGAAACACCATATATTTT. This sequence encodes CASSFISSGNTIYF.

The V gene is TRBV7-8, the J gene TRBJ1-2; 10 nucleotides align to TRBD1. V shed 6 bases and J 6 bases; nucleotides not matched to a gene: 7. This CDR3 comprises 14 residues. Per the germline V gene, CDR1 is SGHVS and CDR2 is FQNEAQ. CDR3 in amino acids: CASRSGQGMDGYTF. CDR3 DNA sequence: TGTGCCAGCAGATCGGGACAGGGGATGGATGGCTACACCTTC.

This clone was observed once. This chain connects TRBV5-8 to TRBJ2-7, with TRBD1 matching over 8 bases. Germline assignment: CDR1 SGHTS and CDR2 YDEGEE. CDR3 length: 14 amino acids. V lost 2 bases to trimming and J lost 3 bases; unmatched junction nucleotides: 4. The DNA for the CDR3 is TGTGCCAGCAGCTTAGGACAGGGAAACTACGAGCAGTACTTC. It yields the protein CASSLGQGNYEQYF.

The CDR3 region is CASSLGQGVYYGYTF. As DNA, the CDR3 is TGTGCCAGCAGCTTAGGACAGGGGGTGTACTATGGCTACACCTTC. This chain links TRBV7-2 with TRBJ1-2, with 9 bases fitting TRBD1. The CDR3 runs to 15 residues. Germline CDR1 is SGHTA and CDR2 is FQGNSA. J gave up 3 bases and V 1 base, and 3 bases lay outside the gene matches.

This sequence joins TRBV2 and TRBJ2-2, with unresolved D. Trimming left V 0 bases short and J 3 bases short, with 14 bases between. Germline V gene sequence: CDR1 SNHLY, CDR2 FYNNEI. The CDR3 contains 17 residues. The CDR3 coding sequence is TGTGCCAGCAGTGAAGCGCGGCTAGGAATATACACCGGGGAGCTGTTTTTT. It specifies CASSEARLGIYTGELFF.

The chain has TRBV12-3 or TRBV12-4 and TRBJ1-2, with TRBD1 matching 7 bases. CDR3 length: 11 residues. V dropped 6 bases and J dropped 8; count of bases not matched to a gene: 3. The CDR3 DNA follows: TGTGCCAGCAGAACAGGGGACGGCTACACCTTC. It yields the protein CASRTGDGYTF.

J is TRBJ1-6 and V is TRBV5-4; 9 bases line up with TRBD1. Germline lookup yields CDR1 SGHNT and CDR2 YYREEE (reference sequence). The CDR3 is made up of 15 amino acids. The trim removed 4 bases at V and 10 bases at J, leaving 9 bases unmatched. CDR3 DNA sequence: TGTGCCAGCAGCATACGAGACAGGGGGGGATCACCCCTCCACTTT. This translates into CASSIRDRGGSPLHF.

The chain is built from TRBV14 and TRBJ2-7; 10 positions agree with TRBD2. Per the germline V gene, CDR1 is SGHDN and CDR2 is FVKESK. The CDR3 contains 18 residues. J gave up 11 bases and V 6 bases, and 25 bases lay outside the gene matches. CDR3 DNA: TGTGCCAGCAGTCCCATCGGACTAGCGGTCGCGACCTGGTCGGAGGAGTACTTC. Translation gives CASSPIGLAVATWSEEYF.

V is TRBV4-2 and J is TRBJ2-7; tentative D call: TRBD1 (6 bases). Germline V CDR1 and CDR2: LGHNA, YNFKEQ. Trimming pared 4 bases from V and 5 bases from J, leaving 18 bases between. The CDR3 loop spans 15 amino acids. CDR3 DNA: TGTGCCAGCAGCCCTTTTGGGGGCTCGGAGGACGAGCAGTACTTC. Amino acids: CASSPFGGSEDEQYF.

The chain joins TRBV6-5 to TRBJ1-2, with no clear D. Trimming removed 4 bases at V and 4 bases at J, with 13 bases between. The CDR3 sequence is 14 residues long. The germline CDR1 and CDR2 sequences are MNHEY and SVGAGI. The CDR3 loop reads CASSSSGVVYGYTF. CDR3 in DNA: TGTGCCAGCAGTTCCAGCGGGGTGGTCTATGGCTACACCTTC.